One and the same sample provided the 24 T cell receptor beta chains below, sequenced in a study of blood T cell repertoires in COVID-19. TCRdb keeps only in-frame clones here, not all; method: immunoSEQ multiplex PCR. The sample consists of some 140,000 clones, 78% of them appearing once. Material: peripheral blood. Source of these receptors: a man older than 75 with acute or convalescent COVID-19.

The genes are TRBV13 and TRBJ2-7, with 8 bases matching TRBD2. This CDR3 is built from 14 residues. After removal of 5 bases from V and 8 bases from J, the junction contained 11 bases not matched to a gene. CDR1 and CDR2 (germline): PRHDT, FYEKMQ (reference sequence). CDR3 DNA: TGTGCCAGCAGCACAACCGGGACTAGATACCAGCAGTACTTC. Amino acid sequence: CASSTTGTRYQQYF.

CDR3 in DNA: TGTGCCAGCAGCCAAACTAACACCGGGGAGCTGTTTTTT. Translation gives CASSQTNTGELFF. This chain connects TRBV3-1 (or the pseudogene TRBV3-2) to TRBJ2-2; D is unclear. The CDR3 length is 13 residues. V was clipped by 2 bases and J by 2 bases, with 3 bases between them. Germline CDR1 reads LGHDT; CDR2 reads YNNKEL (reference sequence).

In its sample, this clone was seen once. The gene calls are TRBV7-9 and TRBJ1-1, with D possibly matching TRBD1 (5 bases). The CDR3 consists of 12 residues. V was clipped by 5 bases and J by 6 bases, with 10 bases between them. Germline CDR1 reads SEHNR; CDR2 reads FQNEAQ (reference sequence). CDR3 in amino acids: CASSGTGAEAFF. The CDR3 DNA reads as TGTGCCAGCAGCGGTACGGGGGCTGAAGCTTTCTTT.

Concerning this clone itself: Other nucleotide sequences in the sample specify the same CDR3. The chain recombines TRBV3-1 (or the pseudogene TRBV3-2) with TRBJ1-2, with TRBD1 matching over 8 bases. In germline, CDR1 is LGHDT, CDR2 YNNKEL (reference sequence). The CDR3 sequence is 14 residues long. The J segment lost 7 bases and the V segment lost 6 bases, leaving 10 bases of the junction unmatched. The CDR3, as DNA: TGTGCCAGCAGGGAAGGACAGGGATATGGTGGCTACACCTTC. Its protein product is CASREGQGYGGYTF.

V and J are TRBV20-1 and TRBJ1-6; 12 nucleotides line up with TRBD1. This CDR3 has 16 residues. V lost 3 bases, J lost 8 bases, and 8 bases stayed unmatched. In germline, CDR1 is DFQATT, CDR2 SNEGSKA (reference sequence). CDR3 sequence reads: CSASPGDRGRHSPLHF. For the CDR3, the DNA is TGCAGTGCTAGTCCTGGGGACAGGGGGCGGCATTCACCCCTCCACTTT.

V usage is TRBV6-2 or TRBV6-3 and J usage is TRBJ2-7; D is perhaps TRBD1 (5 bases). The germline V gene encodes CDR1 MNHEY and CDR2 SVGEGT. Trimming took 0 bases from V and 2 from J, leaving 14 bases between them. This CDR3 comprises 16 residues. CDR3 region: CASSYSKGRGPYEQYF. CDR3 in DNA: TGTGCCAGCAGTTACTCGAAGGGAAGGGGCCCCTACGAGCAGTACTTC.

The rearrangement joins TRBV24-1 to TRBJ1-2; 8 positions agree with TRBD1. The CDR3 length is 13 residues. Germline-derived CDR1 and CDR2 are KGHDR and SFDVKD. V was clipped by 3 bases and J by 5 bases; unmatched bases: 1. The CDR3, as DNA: TGTGCCACCAGTGATGGACAGGGTTATGGCTACACCTTC. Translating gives CATSDGQGYGYTF.

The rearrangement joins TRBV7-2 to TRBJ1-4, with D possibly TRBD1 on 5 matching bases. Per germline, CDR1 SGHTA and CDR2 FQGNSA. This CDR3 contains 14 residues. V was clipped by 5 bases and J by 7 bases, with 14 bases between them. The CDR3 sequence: CASSPGGISEKLFF. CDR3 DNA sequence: TGTGCCAGCAGCCCCGGGGGAATAAGTGAAAAACTGTTTTTT.

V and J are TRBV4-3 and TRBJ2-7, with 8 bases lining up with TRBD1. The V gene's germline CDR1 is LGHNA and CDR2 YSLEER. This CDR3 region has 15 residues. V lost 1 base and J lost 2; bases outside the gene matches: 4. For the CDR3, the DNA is TGCGCCAGCAGCCAAGCCGGGACAGGAACCTACGAGCAGTACTTC. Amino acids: CASSQAGTGTYEQYF.

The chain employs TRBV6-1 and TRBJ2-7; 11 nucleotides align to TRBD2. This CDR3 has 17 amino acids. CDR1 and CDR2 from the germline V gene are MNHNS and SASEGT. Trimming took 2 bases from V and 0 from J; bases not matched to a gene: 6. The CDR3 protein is CASSENLAGGSSYEQYF. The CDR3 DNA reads TGTGCCAGCAGTGAAAACCTAGCGGGGGGAAGCTCCTACGAGCAGTACTTC.

CDR3 in amino acids: CSVEGGHEQYF. The CDR3, as DNA: TGCAGCGTTGAGGGGGGACACGAGCAGTACTTC. The chain joins TRBV29-1 to TRBJ2-7, with TRBD2 as a possible D gene (6 bases). The CDR3 length is 11 residues. Germline lookup yields CDR1 SQVTM and CDR2 ANQGSEA. Trimming took 3 bases from V and 5 from J, leaving 8 bases between them.

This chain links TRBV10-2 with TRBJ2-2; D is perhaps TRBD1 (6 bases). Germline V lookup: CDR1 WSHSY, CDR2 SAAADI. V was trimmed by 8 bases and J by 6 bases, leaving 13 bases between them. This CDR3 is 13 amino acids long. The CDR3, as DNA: TGCGCCAGCGGAACAGGGTTTCCCGGGGAGCTGTTTTTT. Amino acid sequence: CASGTGFPGELFF.

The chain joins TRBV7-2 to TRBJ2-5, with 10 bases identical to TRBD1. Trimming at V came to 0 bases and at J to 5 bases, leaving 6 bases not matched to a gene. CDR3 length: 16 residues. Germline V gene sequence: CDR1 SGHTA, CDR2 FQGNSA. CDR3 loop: CASSLASGQGVETQYF. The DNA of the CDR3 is TGTGCCAGCAGCTTAGCGAGTGGACAGGGGGTGGAGACCCAGTACTTC.

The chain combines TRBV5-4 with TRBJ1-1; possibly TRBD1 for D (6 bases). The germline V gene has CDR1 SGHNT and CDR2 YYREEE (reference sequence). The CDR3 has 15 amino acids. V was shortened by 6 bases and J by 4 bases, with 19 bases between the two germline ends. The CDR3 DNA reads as TGTGCCAGCACCTCCCAACAGGGAATGAGCACTGAAGCTTTCTTT. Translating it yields CASTSQQGMSTEAFF.

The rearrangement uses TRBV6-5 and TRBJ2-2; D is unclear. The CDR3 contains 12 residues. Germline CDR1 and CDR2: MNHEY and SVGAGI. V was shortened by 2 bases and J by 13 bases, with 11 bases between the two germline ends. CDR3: CASSYGSGGLFF. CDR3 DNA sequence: TGTGCCAGCAGTTACGGGTCAGGTGGGCTGTTTTTT.

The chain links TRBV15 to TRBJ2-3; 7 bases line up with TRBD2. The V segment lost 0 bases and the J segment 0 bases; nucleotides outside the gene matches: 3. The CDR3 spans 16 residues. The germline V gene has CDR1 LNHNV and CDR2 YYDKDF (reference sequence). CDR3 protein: CATSRDSLASTDTQYF. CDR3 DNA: TGTGCCACCAGCAGAGATTCACTAGCGAGCACAGATACGCAGTATTTT.

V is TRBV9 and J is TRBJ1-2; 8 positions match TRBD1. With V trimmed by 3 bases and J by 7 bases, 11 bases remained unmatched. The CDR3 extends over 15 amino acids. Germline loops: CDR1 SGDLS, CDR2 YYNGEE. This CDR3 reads CASSAHLDRAPGYTF. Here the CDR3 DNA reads TGTGCCAGCAGCGCACACCTGGACAGGGCTCCTGGCTACACCTTC.

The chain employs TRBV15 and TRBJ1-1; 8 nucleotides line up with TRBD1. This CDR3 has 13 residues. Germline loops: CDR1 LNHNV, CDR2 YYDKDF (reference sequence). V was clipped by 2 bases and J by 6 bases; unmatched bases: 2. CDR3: CATSRKQGAEAFF. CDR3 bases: TGTGCCACCAGCAGAAAACAGGGGGCTGAAGCTTTCTTT.

The CDR3 coding sequence is TGTGCCAGCAGCTCGAGTCCACTCCGGAATGAAAAACTGTTTTTT. Residues: CASSSSPLRNEKLFF. The chain employs TRBV5-5 and TRBJ1-4; unclear D gene. The CDR3 sequence is 15 residues long. Germline assignment: CDR1 SGHKS and CDR2 YYEKEE (reference sequence). Trimming shortened V by 3 bases and J by 5 bases, and 14 bases separated the two germline ends.

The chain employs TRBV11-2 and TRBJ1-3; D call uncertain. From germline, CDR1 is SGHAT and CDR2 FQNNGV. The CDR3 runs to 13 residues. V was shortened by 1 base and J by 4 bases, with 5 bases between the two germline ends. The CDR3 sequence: CASSLVLGNTIYF. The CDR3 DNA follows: TGTGCCAGCAGCTTAGTCTTAGGAAACACCATATATTTT.

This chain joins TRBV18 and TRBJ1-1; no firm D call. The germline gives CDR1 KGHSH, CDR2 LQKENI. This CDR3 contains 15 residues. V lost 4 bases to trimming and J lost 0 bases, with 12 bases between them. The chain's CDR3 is CASSQTADMNTEAFF. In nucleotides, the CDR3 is TGTGCCAGCTCACAAACCGCTGACATGAACACTGAAGCTTTCTTT. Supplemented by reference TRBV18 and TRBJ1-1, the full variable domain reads NAGVMQNPRHLVRRRGQEARLRCSPMKGHSHVYWYRQLPEEGLKFMVYLQKENIIDESGMPKERFSAEFPKEGPSILRIQQVVRGDSAAYFCASSQTADMNTEAFFGQGTRLTVV.

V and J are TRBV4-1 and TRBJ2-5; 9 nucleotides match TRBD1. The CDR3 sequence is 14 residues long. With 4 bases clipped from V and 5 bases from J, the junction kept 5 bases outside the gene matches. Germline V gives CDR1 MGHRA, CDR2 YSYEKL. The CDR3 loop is CASSLQGAWETQYF. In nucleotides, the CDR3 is TGCGCCAGCAGCCTACAGGGGGCTTGGGAGACCCAGTACTTC.

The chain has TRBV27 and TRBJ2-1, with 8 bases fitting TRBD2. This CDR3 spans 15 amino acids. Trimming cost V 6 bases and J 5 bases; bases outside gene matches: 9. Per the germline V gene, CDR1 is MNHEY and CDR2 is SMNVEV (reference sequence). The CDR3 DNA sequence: TGTGCCAGCAGCCCCTTTGCGGGGGGCCACAATGAGCAGTTCTTC. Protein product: CASSPFAGGHNEQFF.

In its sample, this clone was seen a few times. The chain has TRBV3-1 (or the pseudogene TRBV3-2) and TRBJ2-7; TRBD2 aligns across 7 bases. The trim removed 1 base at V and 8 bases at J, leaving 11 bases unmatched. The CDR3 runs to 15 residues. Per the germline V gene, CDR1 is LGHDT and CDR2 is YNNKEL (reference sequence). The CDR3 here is CASSQVTVGGSQQYF. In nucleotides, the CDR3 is TGTGCCAGCAGCCAAGTGACCGTGGGAGGGTCACAGCAGTACTTC.